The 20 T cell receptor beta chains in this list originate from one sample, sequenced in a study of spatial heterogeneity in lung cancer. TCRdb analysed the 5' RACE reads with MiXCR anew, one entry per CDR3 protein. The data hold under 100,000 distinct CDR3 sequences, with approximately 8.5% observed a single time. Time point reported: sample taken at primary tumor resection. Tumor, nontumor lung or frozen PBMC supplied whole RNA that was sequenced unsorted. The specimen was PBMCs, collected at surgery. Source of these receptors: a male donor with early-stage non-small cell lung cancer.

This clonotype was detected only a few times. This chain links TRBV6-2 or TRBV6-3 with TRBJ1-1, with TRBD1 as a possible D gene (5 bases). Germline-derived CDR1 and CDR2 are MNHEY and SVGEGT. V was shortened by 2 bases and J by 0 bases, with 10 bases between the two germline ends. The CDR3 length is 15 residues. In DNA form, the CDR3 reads TGTGCCAGCAGTTACCGTGGGGCCGTGAACACTGAAGCTTTCTTT. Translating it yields CASSYRGAVNTEAFF.

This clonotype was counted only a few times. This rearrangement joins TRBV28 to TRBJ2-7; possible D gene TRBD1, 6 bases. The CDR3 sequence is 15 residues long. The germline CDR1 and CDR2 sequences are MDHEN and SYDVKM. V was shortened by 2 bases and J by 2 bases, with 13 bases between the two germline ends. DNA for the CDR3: TGTGCCAGCAGTTTAATCGTAGCAGGGGCCTACGAGCAGTACTTC. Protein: CASSLIVAGAYEQYF.

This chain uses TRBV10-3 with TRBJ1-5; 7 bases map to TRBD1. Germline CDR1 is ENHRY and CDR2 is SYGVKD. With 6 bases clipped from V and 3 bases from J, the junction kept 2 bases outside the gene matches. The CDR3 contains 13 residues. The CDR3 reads CAIRGQSNQPQHF. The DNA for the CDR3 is TGTGCCATCAGGGGACAGTCCAATCAGCCCCAGCATTTT.

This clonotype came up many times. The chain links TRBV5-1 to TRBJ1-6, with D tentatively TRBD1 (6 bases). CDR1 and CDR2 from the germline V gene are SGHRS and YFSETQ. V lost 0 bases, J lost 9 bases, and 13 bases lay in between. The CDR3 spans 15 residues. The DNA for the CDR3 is TGCGCCAGCAGCTTGGCCGGGACAACGGGTTCACCCCTCCACTTT. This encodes CASSLAGTTGSPLHF.

The CDR3 DNA sequence: TGTGCCAGCAGCTTGGACAGGCCCGCGAACACCGGGGAGCTGTTTTTT. It yields the protein CASSLDRPANTGELFF. This chain links TRBV7-9 with TRBJ2-2; 7 bases agree with TRBD1. Losses at the gene ends were 3 bases for V and 0 bases for J; bases not matched to a gene: 4. The germline V gene has CDR1 SEHNR and CDR2 FQNEAQ (reference sequence). The CDR3 is 16 amino acids. Full variable domain (rest looked up from reference TRBV7-9 and TRBJ2-2): DTGVSQNPRHKITKRGQNVTFRCDPISEHNRLYWYRQTLGQGPEFLTYFQNEAQLEKSRLLSDRFSAERPKGSFSTLEIQRTEQGDSAMYLCASSLDRPANTGELFFGEGSRLTVL.

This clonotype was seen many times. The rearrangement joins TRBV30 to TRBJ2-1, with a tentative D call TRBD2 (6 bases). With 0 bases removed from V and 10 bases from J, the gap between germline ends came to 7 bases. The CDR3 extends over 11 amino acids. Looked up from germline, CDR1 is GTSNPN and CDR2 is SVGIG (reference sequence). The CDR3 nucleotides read TGTGCCTGGAGTGTCCGGGGGGAGCAGTTCTTC. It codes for CAWSVRGEQFF.

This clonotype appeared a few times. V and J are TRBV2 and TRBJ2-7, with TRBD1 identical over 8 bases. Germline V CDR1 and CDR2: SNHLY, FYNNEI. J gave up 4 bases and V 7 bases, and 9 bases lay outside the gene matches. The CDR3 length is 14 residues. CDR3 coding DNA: TGTGCCAGCACCTCGACAGGGGCAGGATACGAGCAGTACTTC. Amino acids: CASTSTGAGYEQYF.

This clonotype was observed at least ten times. The DNA for the CDR3 is TGTGCCAGCTCACCTGATGGGGGGAATGGCTACACCTTC. Its protein is CASSPDGGNGYTF. This chain joins TRBV18 and TRBJ1-2; D is possibly TRBD1 (5 bases). In germline, CDR1 is KGHSH, CDR2 LQKENI. This CDR3 contains 13 residues. V lost 3 bases, J lost 6 bases, and 11 bases lay in between.

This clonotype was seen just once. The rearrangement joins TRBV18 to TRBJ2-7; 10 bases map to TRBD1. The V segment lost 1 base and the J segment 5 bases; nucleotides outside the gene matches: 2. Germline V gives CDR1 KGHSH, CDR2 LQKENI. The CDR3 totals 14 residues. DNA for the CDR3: TGTGCCAGCTCACCACGGGACAGGGGCCACGAGCAGTACTTC. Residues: CASSPRDRGHEQYF.

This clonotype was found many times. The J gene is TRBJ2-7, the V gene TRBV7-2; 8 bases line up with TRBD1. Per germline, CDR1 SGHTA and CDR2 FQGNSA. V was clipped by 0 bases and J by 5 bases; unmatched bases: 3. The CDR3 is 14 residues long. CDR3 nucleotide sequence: TGTGCCAGCAGCTTAGCGGGACAGGCCAACGAGCAGTACTTC. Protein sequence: CASSLAGQANEQYF.

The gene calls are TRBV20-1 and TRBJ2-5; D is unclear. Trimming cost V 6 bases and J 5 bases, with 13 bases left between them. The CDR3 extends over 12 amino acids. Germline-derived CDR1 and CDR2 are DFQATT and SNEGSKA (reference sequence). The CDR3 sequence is CSAKGLRETQYF. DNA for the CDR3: TGCAGTGCAAAAGGGCTCCGGGAGACCCAGTACTTC.

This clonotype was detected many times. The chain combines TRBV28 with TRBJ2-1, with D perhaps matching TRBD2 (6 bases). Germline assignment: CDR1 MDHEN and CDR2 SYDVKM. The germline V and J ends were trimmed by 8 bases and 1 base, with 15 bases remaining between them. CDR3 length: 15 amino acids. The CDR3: CASRSGGTSYNEQFF. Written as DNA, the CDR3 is TGTGCCAGCCGTAGTGGGGGGACTTCCTACAATGAGCAGTTCTTC.

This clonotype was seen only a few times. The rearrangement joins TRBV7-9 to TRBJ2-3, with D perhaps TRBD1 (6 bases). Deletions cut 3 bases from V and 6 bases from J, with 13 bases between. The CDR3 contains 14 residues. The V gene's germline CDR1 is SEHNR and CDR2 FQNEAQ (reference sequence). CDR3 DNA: TGTGCCAGCAGCTTCGACAGGAATTCGGATACGCAGTATTTT. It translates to CASSFDRNSDTQYF.

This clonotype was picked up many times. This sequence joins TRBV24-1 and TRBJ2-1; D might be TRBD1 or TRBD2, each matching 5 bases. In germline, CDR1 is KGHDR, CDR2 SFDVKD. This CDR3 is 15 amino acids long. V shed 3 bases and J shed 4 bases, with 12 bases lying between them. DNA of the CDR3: TGTGCCACCAGTGATCCGCATGGGGGATACAATGAGCAGTTCTTC. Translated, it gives CATSDPHGGYNEQFF.

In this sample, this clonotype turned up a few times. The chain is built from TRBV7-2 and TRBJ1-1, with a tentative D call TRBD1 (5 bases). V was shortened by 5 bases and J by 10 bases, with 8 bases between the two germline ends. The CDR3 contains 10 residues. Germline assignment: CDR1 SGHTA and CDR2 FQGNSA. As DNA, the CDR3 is TGTGCCAGCAGCCCAGGGAGAGCTTTCTTT. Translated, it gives CASSPGRAFF.

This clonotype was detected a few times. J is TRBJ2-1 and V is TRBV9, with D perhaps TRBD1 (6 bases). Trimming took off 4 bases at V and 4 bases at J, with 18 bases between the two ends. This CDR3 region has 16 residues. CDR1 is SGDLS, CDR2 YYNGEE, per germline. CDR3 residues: CASSPRSGGAYNEQFF. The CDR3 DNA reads TGTGCCAGCAGCCCCCGGTCTGGGGGCGCGTACAATGAGCAGTTCTTC.

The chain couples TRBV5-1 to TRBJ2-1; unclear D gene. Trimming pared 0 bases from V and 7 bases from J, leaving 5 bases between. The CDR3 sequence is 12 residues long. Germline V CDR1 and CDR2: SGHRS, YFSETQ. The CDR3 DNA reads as TGCGCCAGCAGCTTGGCGGAGAATGAGCAGTTCTTC. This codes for CASSLAENEQFF.

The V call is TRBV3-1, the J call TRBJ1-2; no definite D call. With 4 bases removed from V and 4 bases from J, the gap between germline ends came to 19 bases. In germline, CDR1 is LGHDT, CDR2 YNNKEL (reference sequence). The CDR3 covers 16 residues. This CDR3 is CASSPPPGTHFYGYTF. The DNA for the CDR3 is TGTGCCAGCAGCCCTCCTCCGGGCACACACTTCTATGGCTACACCTTC.

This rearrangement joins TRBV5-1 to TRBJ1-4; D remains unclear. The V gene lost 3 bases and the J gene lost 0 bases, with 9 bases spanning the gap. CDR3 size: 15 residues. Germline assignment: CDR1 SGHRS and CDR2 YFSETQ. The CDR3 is CASSSRPATNEKLFF. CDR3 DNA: TGCGCCAGCAGCTCGAGGCCTGCAACTAATGAAAAACTGTTTTTT.

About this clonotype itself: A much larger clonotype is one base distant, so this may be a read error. Here the CDR3 reads CASSPPPGLNAEAFF. CDR3 DNA sequence: TGTGCCAGCAGCCCCCCCCCAGGACTGAACGCTGAAGCTTTCTTT. The chain carries TRBV7-3 and TRBJ1-1; the D is unclear. CDR3 length: 15 residues. Germline values: CDR1 SGHTA, CDR2 FQGTGA.